The 13 T cell receptor beta chains presented below share a single source sample, sequenced in a study of blood T cells in healthy people across ages. Combining a sample-barcoded 5' primer with a J-beta primer mix, a second PCR ran for roughly 6 to 12 cycles. Each CDR3 protein is one row after TCRdb ran MiXCR on the 5' RACE reads. The table includes 600,000 or so distinct CDR3 sequences, about 30% detected once. The sequenced sample consisted of blood. Receptors originate from a woman of 80 years or more in good health.

About this clonotype itself: A clone one base away is much larger, so this may be a read error. This chain links TRBV11-2 with TRBJ2-7; a weak D match, TRBD2 (7 bases). CDR1 and CDR2 from the germline V gene are SGHAT and FQNNGV. The CDR3 covers 15 residues. V lost 2 bases to trimming and J lost 7 bases, with 18 bases between them. Here the CDR3 DNA reads TGTGCCAGCAGCTTAATGCGGGGGCTGAACAATGAGCAGTACTTC. Protein: CASSLMRGLNNEQYF.

The table lists this clonotype with a few counts. CDR3 DNA sequence: TGTGCCAGCAGTTACTCGATGGGCAGGGGGCTTGAGCAGTACTTC. Translation: CASSYSMGRGLEQYF. This chain uses TRBV6-2 or TRBV6-3 with TRBJ2-7, with 8 bases identical to TRBD1. The length of the CDR3 is 15 residues. Per the germline V gene, CDR1 is MNHEY and CDR2 is SVGEGT. Trimming removed 0 bases from V and 7 bases from J; junction bases left unmatched: 8.

There are a few counts of this clonotype. A read error may be the cause here, since a much bigger clone is one base away. The chain combines TRBV14 with TRBJ1-4, with TRBD1 identical over 9 bases. Germline V lookup: CDR1 SGHDN, CDR2 FVKESK. The CDR3 spans 14 residues. The CDR3 here is CASSRDRDSAKRFF. The CDR3 DNA reads TGTGCCAGCAGTCGGGACAGGGATTCTGCAAAACGGTTTTTT. The whole variable domain, filled in from reference TRBV14 and TRBJ1-4, reads EAGVTQFPSHSVIEKGQTVTLRCDPISGHDNLYWYRRVMGKEIKFLLHFVKESKQDESGMPNNRFLAERTGGTYSTLKVQPAELEDSGVYFCASSRDRDSAKRFFGSGTQLSVL.

This clonotype was seen ten or more times. The V call is TRBV5-1, the J call TRBJ2-7, with D perhaps matching TRBD1 or TRBD2 (5 bases each). The CDR3 covers 14 residues. In germline, CDR1 is SGHRS, CDR2 YFSETQ. V was shortened by 2 bases and J by 5 bases, with 14 bases between the two germline ends. The CDR3 coding sequence is TGCGCCAGCAGCTTAGCCGGGACGATCCACGAGCAGTACTTC. Translation: CASSLAGTIHEQYF.

V usage is TRBV7-9 and J usage is TRBJ1-5, with D unresolved. The CDR3 is made up of 15 amino acids. V was pared by 1 base and J by 0 bases, with 7 bases between. Germline V lookup: CDR1 SEHNR, CDR2 FQNEAQ (reference sequence). CDR3 coding DNA: TGTGCCAGCAGCTTAGACAGCGATAGCAATCAGCCCCAGCATTTT. It encodes CASSLDSDSNQPQHF.

The chain combines TRBV4-3 with TRBJ1-4, with a possible D match to TRBD1 (6 bases). V was shortened by 0 bases and J by 10 bases, with 15 bases between the two germline ends. The germline gives CDR1 LGHNA, CDR2 YSLEER. The CDR3 sequence is 15 residues long. CDR3 sequence reads: CASSQEAGAAVKLFF. The CDR3, as DNA: TGCGCCAGCAGCCAAGAAGCGGGGGCGGCGGTAAAACTGTTTTTT.

This clonotype has ten or more counts. The CDR3: CSAGESGGFPLAKNIQYF. Written as DNA, the CDR3 is TGCAGTGCCGGGGAAAGCGGGGGTTTTCCCTTAGCCAAAAACATTCAGTACTTC. This chain connects TRBV20-1 to TRBJ2-4, with 8 bases fitting TRBD2. There are 18 residues in the CDR3. Trimming cost V 6 bases and J 0 bases; bases outside gene matches: 16. Germline CDR1 reads DFQATT; CDR2 reads SNEGSKA (reference sequence).

This clonotype was detected many times. The chain combines TRBV6-2 or TRBV6-3 with TRBJ2-1, with TRBD2 matching 7 bases. The CDR3 length is 15 residues. Per the germline V gene, CDR1 is MNHEY and CDR2 is SVGEGT. V shed 6 bases, J shed 9 bases, and the junction held 14 bases outside the gene matches. CDR3 DNA sequence: TGTGCCAGCAGGCCCTTTCTAGCGGCCTCCGCTGAGCAGTTCTTC. Residues: CASRPFLAASAEQFF.

A few counts support this clonotype. The chain carries TRBV5-4 and TRBJ1-2; D might be TRBD1 (5 bases). The CDR3 length is 16 residues. Germline V gives CDR1 SGHNT, CDR2 YYREEE (reference sequence). V lost 0 bases and J lost 2, with 14 bases in between. CDR3 sequence (DNA): TGTGCCAGCAGCTTGGCAGGGAGGAGATTAAACTATGGCTACACCTTC. Translation gives CASSLAGRRLNYGYTF.

The rearrangement links TRBV12-3 or TRBV12-4 to TRBJ1-1, with 7 bases that match TRBD1. J was trimmed by 0 bases and V by 6 bases; bases with no gene match: 1. This CDR3 region has 13 residues. CDR3 DNA sequence: TGTGCCAGCAGGGGACAGTTGAACACTGAAGCTTTCTTT. Amino acid sequence: CASRGQLNTEAFF.

This clonotype was observed a handful of times. The chain recombines TRBV27 with TRBJ1-6; 7 bases are a match to TRBD1. CDR1 is MNHEY and CDR2 is SMNVEV in the germline V gene (reference sequence). The CDR3 covers 15 residues. V was clipped by 5 bases and J by 6 bases; unmatched bases: 7. CDR3 loop: CASSIQGFLNSPLHF. DNA for the CDR3: TGTGCCAGCAGTATACAGGGGTTCCTTAATTCACCCCTCCACTTT.

This clonotype was detected a few times. The J gene is TRBJ1-2, the V gene TRBV20-1; D may be TRBD1 (6 bases). The CDR3 loop spans 12 amino acids. CDR1 and CDR2 (germline): DFQATT, SNEGSKA (reference sequence). This chain's CDR3 is CRALGVGQLYTF. The CDR3 DNA is TGCAGGGCATTGGGGGTTGGACAGCTCTACACCTTC.

This clonotype was counted between two and nine times. A much larger clone differs by one base, so this may be a read error. The V gene is TRBV5-1, the J gene TRBJ2-7; no clear D gene. The CDR3 sequence is 13 residues long. Germline values: CDR1 SGHRS, CDR2 YFSETQ. The V end was cut by 4 bases, the J end by 6 bases, with 14 bases between. CDR3 loop: CASSLSATPEQYF. CDR3 DNA: TGCGCCAGCAGCCTGAGCGCGACCCCCGAGCAGTACTTC.